This T cell receptor (beta chain) derives from a study of STAT5B mutations in CD4+ large granular lymphocyte leukemia. V was clipped by 4 bases and J by 2 bases; unmatched bases: 2. This CDR3 has 15 residues. Germline V CDR1 and CDR2: MRHNA, SNTAGT. Overall study findings and caveats: No patients shared main leukemic clonotypes, though roughly 27% appeared at low frequency elsewhere. Without HLA matching, higher CD4+ than CD8+ T-LGLL clonality could reflect small sample size. Patient CD4-sorted repertoires stayed more clonal than healthy ones after leukemic-clone removal.

As concerns this clone: The antigen is undetermined.

Assay used: immunoSEQ multiplex PCR; TCRdb lists only in-frame clones, some missing. The sample holds several thousand clones, about four fifths seen once. CD4+ T-LGLL patients came from Padova, Helsinki and Shinshu hematology units. The chain couples TRBV6-4 to TRBJ2-3; 11 nucleotides line up with TRBD2. Sequencing was performed on PBMCs. This TCR derives from a man aged 70-80 years with CD4+ T-cell large granular lymphocyte leukemia. CDR3 loop: CASSGSGGATDTQYF. The CDR3 nucleotides are TGTGCCAGCAGTGGTAGCGGGGGGGCCACAGATACGCAGTATTTT.